Listed here are 10 T cell receptor beta chains from one sample, sequenced in a study of blood T cells in healthy people across ages. Using a J-beta primer mix together with a sample-barcoded 5' primer, a second PCR was run for roughly 6 to 12 cycles. TCRdb independently ran MiXCR on the 5' RACE reads; one entry per CDR3 protein. The sample shows fewer than 800,000 distinct CDR3 sequences, 45% to 50% of them seen only once. Sequencing was carried out using blood. Every receptor here comes from a woman in her sixties or seventies in good health.

V and J are TRBV7-9 and TRBJ2-1; D is tentatively TRBD1 or TRBD2 (5 bases each). This CDR3 comprises 14 residues. The germline CDR1 and CDR2 sequences are SEHNR and FQNEAQ (reference sequence). The V end was cut by 5 bases, the J end by 6 bases, with 14 bases between. The CDR3 nucleotides are TGTGCCAGCAGCGCGAGGGACCGCTCCAATGAGCAGTTCTTC. Protein product: CASSARDRSNEQFF.

This clonotype was detected a few times. This chain joins TRBV20-1 and TRBJ2-3; either TRBD1 or TRBD2 may supply D (5 bases each). The CDR3 is made up of 12 amino acids. Germline V gene data show CDR1 as DFQATT and CDR2 as SNEGSKA (reference sequence). V lost 1 base to trimming and J lost 6 bases, with 8 bases between them. The CDR3 loop reads CSARGGVDTQYF. Written as DNA, the CDR3 is TGCAGTGCTAGAGGAGGGGTGGATACGCAGTATTTT.

This clonotype was seen a handful of times. V usage is TRBV7-2 and J usage is TRBJ2-7; TRBD1 or TRBD2 may be the D gene (5 bases each). Germline assignment: CDR1 SGHTA and CDR2 FQGNSA. The CDR3 has 14 amino acids. Trimming took 5 bases from V and 1 from J, leaving 12 bases between them. The CDR3 spells CASSPGRNSYEQYF. The DNA of the CDR3 is TGTGCCAGCAGCCCGGGACGGAATTCCTACGAGCAGTACTTC.

The CDR3 reads CASSASGLAGGPSTDTQYF. The CDR3 DNA follows: TGTGCCAGCAGTGCCTCGGGACTAGCGGGAGGACCTAGCACAGATACGCAGTATTTT. The V gene is TRBV28, the J gene TRBJ2-3; 15 bases agree with TRBD2. The germline gives CDR1 MDHEN, CDR2 SYDVKM. The CDR3 consists of 19 residues. V lost 5 bases and J lost 0; bases outside the gene matches: 9.

This clonotype was detected only a few times. V and J are TRBV7-2 and TRBJ2-3, with 12 positions matching TRBD2. The CDR3 sequence is 16 residues long. The V segment lost 3 bases and the J segment 3 bases; nucleotides outside the gene matches: 4. Per the germline V gene, CDR1 is SGHTA and CDR2 is FQGNSA. The chain's CDR3 is CASSLASGRATDTQYF. The DNA for the CDR3 is TGTGCCAGCAGCTTGGCTAGCGGGAGGGCAACAGATACGCAGTATTTT.

In this sample, this clonotype turned up a few times. The chain carries TRBV7-2 and TRBJ2-7, with D possibly TRBD1 on 6 matching bases. The CDR3 spans 14 residues. V dropped 6 bases and J dropped 2 bases, with 14 bases sitting between them. Germline lookup yields CDR1 SGHTA and CDR2 FQGNSA. CDR3 loop: CASRQQGRAYEQYF. CDR3 nucleotides: TGTGCCAGCAGGCAACAGGGTCGGGCCTACGAGCAGTACTTC.

This clonotype occurred a few times. The CDR3 region has the DNA TGCGCCAGCAGTCCCCGCGCGGATTACTCCAATGAGCAGTTCTTC. This encodes CASSPRADYSNEQFF. The chain joins TRBV5-1 to TRBJ2-1; D is undetermined. This CDR3 has 15 amino acids. Germline V gene sequence: CDR1 SGHRS, CDR2 YFSETQ. V lost 5 bases, J lost 6 bases, and 18 bases lay in between.

The genes are TRBV28 and TRBJ2-7, with a possible D match to TRBD1 (5 bases). Per the germline V gene, CDR1 is MDHEN and CDR2 is SYDVKM. This CDR3 is built from 11 residues. V was trimmed by 3 bases and J by 13 bases, leaving 13 bases between them. CDR3 sequence: CASSFKGYHYF. As DNA, the CDR3 is TGTGCCAGCAGTTTTAAGGGGTACCATTACTTC. The full variable domain, completed using reference TRBV28 and TRBJ2-7, is DVKVTQSSRYLVKRTGEKVFLECVQDMDHENMFWYRQDPGLGLRLIYFSYDVKMKEKGDIPEGYSVSREKKERFSLILESASTNQTSMYLCASSFKGYHYFGPGTRLTVT.

V and J are TRBV10-3 and TRBJ2-2, with 13 bases aligning to TRBD2. Trimming at V came to 0 bases and at J to 4 bases, leaving 5 bases not matched to a gene. This CDR3 region has 18 residues. CDR1 is ENHRY and CDR2 is SYGVKD in the germline V gene. Written as DNA, the CDR3 is TGTGCCATCAGTGAGTCCCCCGGGACTAGCGGGGCCACCGGGGAGCTGTTTTTT. The encoded protein is CAISESPGTSGATGELFF.

This clonotype showed up just a few times. The V gene is TRBV6-5, the J gene TRBJ2-3; no clear D. Germline V gene lookup returns CDR1 MNHEY and CDR2 SVGAGI. This CDR3 has 16 amino acids. V shed 0 bases and J shed 0 bases, with 10 bases lying between them. Here the CDR3 reads CASSYSPEPSTDTQYF. For the CDR3, the DNA is TGTGCCAGCAGTTACTCTCCGGAACCTAGCACAGATACGCAGTATTTT.